A single sample is the source of the 16 T cell receptor beta chains below, sequenced in a study of T cells in Graves' hyperthyroidism and ophthalmopathy. Regions amplified from RNA transcripts were the TCR beta CDR3 regions. The TCR CDR3 first-round RT-PCR relied on the HTBI primer set. TCRdb passed the multiplex PCR reads through MiXCR, listing each CDR3 protein once. Among about 340,000 distinct CDR3 sequences listed, 18% were seen once. Sequenced sample: blood. The source of these receptors is a woman between 50 and 59 years old with Graves' hyperthyroidism.

In this sample, this clonotype turned up many times. J is TRBJ2-1 and V is TRBV7-9, with D possibly being TRBD1 (6 bases). Germline values: CDR1 SEHNR, CDR2 FQNEAQ (reference sequence). V shed 0 bases and J shed 6 bases, with 6 bases lying between them. The CDR3 has 13 amino acids. The CDR3 reads CASSLATGNEQFF. CDR3 coding DNA: TGTGCCAGCAGCTTAGCGACAGGCAATGAGCAGTTCTTC.

V gene TRBV5-6 combines with J gene TRBJ2-1; no reliable D call. CDR1 is SGHDT, CDR2 YYEEEE, per germline. V was cut by 0 bases and J by 7 bases, with 17 bases left in between. The CDR3 length is 16 residues. CDR3 loop: CASSLAGRALGNEQFF. The CDR3 DNA is TGTGCCAGCAGCTTGGCCGGTCGGGCCCTAGGGAATGAGCAGTTCTTC. The variable domain in full, with the rest retrieved from reference TRBV5-6 and TRBJ2-1, is DAGVTQSPTHLIKTRGQQVTLRCSPKSGHDTVSWYQQALGQGPQFIFQYYEEEERQRGNFPDRFSGHQFPNYSSELNVNALLLGDSALYLCASSLAGRALGNEQFFGPGTRLTVL.

The CDR3 is CSARATGGEAEAFF. CDR3 coding DNA: TGCAGTGCTAGAGCGACAGGGGGTGAGGCTGAAGCTTTCTTT. The chain is built from TRBV20-1 and TRBJ1-1, with TRBD1 identical over 9 bases. The CDR3 contains 14 residues. Trimming cost V 1 base and J 6 bases; bases outside gene matches: 6. The germline V gene encodes CDR1 DFQATT and CDR2 SNEGSKA (reference sequence).

The V gene is TRBV7-9, the J gene TRBJ2-5; D gene ambiguous. The CDR3 consists of 15 residues. V dropped 5 bases and J dropped 0 bases, with 13 bases sitting between them. Germline CDR1 and CDR2: SEHNR and FQNEAQ (reference sequence). Here the CDR3 reads CASSPPRDYQETQYF. CDR3 nucleotide sequence: TGTGCCAGCAGCCCTCCCCGTGACTACCAAGAGACCCAGTACTTC.

This clonotype was seen a few times. This chain links TRBV9 with TRBJ2-1; no clear D gene. The CDR3 covers 13 residues. CDR1 is SGDLS and CDR2 is YYNGEE in the germline V gene. With 4 bases removed from V and 5 bases from J, the gap between germline ends came to 10 bases. The CDR3 DNA is TGTGCCAGCAGCCCCCAGGACCACAATGAGCAGTTCTTC. Translating it yields CASSPQDHNEQFF.

This clonotype has a count of ten or more. The chain has TRBV12-5 and TRBJ2-5; D not certain. CDR3 size: 14 residues. Trimming stripped 6 bases from V and 1 base from J, with 12 bases between. In germline, CDR1 is LGHNT, CDR2 FRNRAP. CDR3 region: CASGAHAVQETQYF. The CDR3 DNA reads TGTGCTAGTGGAGCCCATGCCGTCCAAGAGACCCAGTACTTC.

This clonotype has at least ten counts. J is TRBJ1-1 and V is TRBV10-3, with D hard to call. Looked up from germline, CDR1 is ENHRY and CDR2 is SYGVKD. The CDR3 covers 18 residues. V lost 6 bases and J 0 bases, leaving 23 bases between the germline ends. The CDR3 nucleotides are TGTGCCATCAGCCCCCGGCAGGCAATTACACCCCTGAACACTGAAGCTTTCTTT. This translates into CAISPRQAITPLNTEAFF.

The chain is built from TRBV15 and TRBJ2-1, with TRBD2 matching over 8 bases. J gave up 0 bases and V 5 bases, and 6 bases lay outside the gene matches. In germline, CDR1 is LNHNV, CDR2 YYDKDF (reference sequence). The CDR3 covers 16 residues. The CDR3 region is CATSVTTSGSYNEQFF. In DNA form, the CDR3 reads TGTGCCACCAGCGTTACTACTAGCGGCTCCTACAATGAGCAGTTCTTC.

Ten or more counts support this clonotype. The V gene is TRBV6-2 or TRBV6-3, the J gene TRBJ2-3, with D unresolved. CDR1 is MNHEY, CDR2 SVGEGT, per germline. The V and J ends lost 4 bases and 10 bases respectively, with 15 bases between them. The CDR3 runs to 13 residues. CDR3 region: CASSFPAKIAQYF. CDR3 DNA sequence: TGTGCCAGCAGTTTTCCTGCAAAGATCGCGCAGTATTTT.

About this clonotype itself: A much larger clone differs from this one at a single base, so this may be a read error. The rearrangement uses TRBV28 and TRBJ1-5; D not resolved. Germline CDR1 and CDR2: MDHEN and SYDVKM. The CDR3 loop spans 15 amino acids. Trimming took 7 bases from V and 5 from J, leaving 18 bases between them. In DNA form, the CDR3 reads TGTGCCAGCATGGGCGGACGGGGTCGTCATCAGCCCCAGCATTTT. Its translation is CASMGGRGRHQPQHF.

This clonotype showed up just a few times. A clone one base away is much larger, so this may be a read error. The chain uses TRBV6-1 and TRBJ1-1; 7 nucleotides match TRBD1. The V segment lost 3 bases and the J segment 1 base; nucleotides outside the gene matches: 2. The CDR3 is made up of 14 amino acids. CDR1 and CDR2 from the germline V gene are MNHNS and SASEGT. In DNA form, the CDR3 reads TGTGCCAGCAGTGACTACAGGGGGAACACTGAAGCTTTCTTT. Its protein product is CASSDYRGNTEAFF.

This clonotype was observed a handful of times. The rearrangement joins TRBV7-9 to TRBJ2-7, with D hard to call. CDR1 is SEHNR and CDR2 is FQNEAQ in the germline V gene (reference sequence). The V end lost 1 base, the J end lost 6 bases, and 7 bases lay between the germline ends. This CDR3 is 12 amino acids long. CDR3 bases: TGTGCCAGCAGCTTAGGAGGTTCCGAGCAGTACGTC. This sequence encodes CASSLGGSEQYV.

This clonotype was seen a few times. The chain joins TRBV29-1 to TRBJ2-5, with D possibly matching TRBD1 (5 bases). This CDR3 region has 12 residues. The V gene's germline CDR1 is SQVTM and CDR2 ANQGSEA. V lost 4 bases, J lost 4 bases, and 10 bases lay in between. The CDR3 sequence is CSVGGSLETQYF. DNA of the CDR3: TGCAGCGTTGGGGGCAGCTTAGAGACCCAGTACTTC.

This clonotype turned up a few times. This rearrangement joins TRBV5-5 to TRBJ2-3; D unclear. The ends were cut back, 1 base at V and 1 base at J, with 7 bases in the middle. CDR1 and CDR2 from the germline V gene are SGHKS and YYEKEE (reference sequence). CDR3 length: 14 residues. This CDR3 reads CASSLMWGTDTQYF. CDR3 coding DNA: TGTGCCAGCAGCTTGATGTGGGGCACAGATACGCAGTATTTT.

This clonotype was counted at least ten times. This chain joins TRBV12-3 or TRBV12-4 and TRBJ2-5; TRBD2 aligns across 14 bases. With 6 bases clipped from V and 4 bases from J, the junction kept 4 bases outside the gene matches. The CDR3 length is 15 residues. In nucleotides, the CDR3 is TGTGCCAGCAGGTCGACTAGCGGGGGGGCAGAGACCCAGTACTTC. This translates into CASRSTSGGAETQYF.

The rearrangement uses TRBV6-6 and TRBJ1-1; D not resolved. The CDR3 length is 13 residues. Trimming removed 0 bases at V and 2 bases at J, with 4 bases between. The germline V gene has CDR1 MNHNY and CDR2 SVGAGI (reference sequence). DNA for the CDR3: TGTGCCAGCAGTTACTCGACAAACACTGAAGCTTTCTTT. It specifies CASSYSTNTEAFF.